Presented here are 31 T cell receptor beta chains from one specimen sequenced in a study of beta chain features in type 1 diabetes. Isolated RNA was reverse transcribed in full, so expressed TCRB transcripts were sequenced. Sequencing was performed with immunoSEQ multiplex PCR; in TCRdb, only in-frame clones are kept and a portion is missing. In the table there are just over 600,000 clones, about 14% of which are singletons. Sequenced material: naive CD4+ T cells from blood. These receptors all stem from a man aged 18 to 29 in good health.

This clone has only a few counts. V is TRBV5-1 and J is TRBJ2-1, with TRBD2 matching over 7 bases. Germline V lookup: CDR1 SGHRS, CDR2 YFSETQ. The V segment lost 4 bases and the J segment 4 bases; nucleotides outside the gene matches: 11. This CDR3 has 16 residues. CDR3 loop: CASSLFTSASYNEQFF. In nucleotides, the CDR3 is TGCGCCAGCAGCCTATTCACTAGCGCAAGTTACAATGAGCAGTTCTTC.

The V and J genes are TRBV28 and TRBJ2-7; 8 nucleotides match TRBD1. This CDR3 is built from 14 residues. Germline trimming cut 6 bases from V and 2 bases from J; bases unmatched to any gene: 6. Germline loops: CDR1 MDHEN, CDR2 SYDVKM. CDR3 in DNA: TGTGCCAGCAGCACCGGGACAGGTACCTACGAGCAGTACTTC. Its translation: CASSTGTGTYEQYF.

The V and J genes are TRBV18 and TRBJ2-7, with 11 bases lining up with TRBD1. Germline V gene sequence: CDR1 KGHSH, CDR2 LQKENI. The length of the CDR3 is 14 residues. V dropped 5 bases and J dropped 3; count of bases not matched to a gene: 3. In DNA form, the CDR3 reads TGTGCCAGCTCATCGGGACAGGGGGGCTACGAGCAGTACTTC. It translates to CASSSGQGGYEQYF.

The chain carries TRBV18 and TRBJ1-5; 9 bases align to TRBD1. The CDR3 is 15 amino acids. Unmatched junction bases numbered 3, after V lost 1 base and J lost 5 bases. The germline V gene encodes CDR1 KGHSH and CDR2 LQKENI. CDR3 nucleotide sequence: TGTGCCAGCTCACCACAACAGGGGGCTGATCAGCCCCAGCATTTT. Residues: CASSPQQGADQPQHF.

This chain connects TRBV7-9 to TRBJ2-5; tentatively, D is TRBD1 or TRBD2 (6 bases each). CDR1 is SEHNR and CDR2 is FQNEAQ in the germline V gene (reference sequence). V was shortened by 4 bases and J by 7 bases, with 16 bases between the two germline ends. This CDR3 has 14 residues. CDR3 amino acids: CASSSRSGAGTQYF. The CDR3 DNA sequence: TGTGCCAGCAGCTCCCGGTCGGGGGCGGGGACCCAGTACTTC. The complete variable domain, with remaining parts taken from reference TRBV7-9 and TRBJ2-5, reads DTGVSQNPRHKITKRGQNVTFRCDPISEHNRLYWYRQTLGQGPEFLTYFQNEAQLEKSRLLSDRFSAERPKGSFSTLEIQRTEQGDSAMYLCASSSRSGAGTQYFGPGTRLLVL.

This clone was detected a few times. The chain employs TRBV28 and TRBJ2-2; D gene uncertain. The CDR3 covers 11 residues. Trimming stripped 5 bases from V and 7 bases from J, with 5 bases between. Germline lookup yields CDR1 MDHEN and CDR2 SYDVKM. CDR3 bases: TGTGCCAGCAGTGGATACGGGGAGCTGTTTTTT. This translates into CASSGYGELFF. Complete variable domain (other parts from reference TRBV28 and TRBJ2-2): DVKVTQSSRYLVKRTGEKVFLECVQDMDHENMFWYRQDPGLGLRLIYFSYDVKMKEKGDIPEGYSVSREKKERFSLILESASTNQTSMYLCASSGYGELFFGEGSRLTVL.

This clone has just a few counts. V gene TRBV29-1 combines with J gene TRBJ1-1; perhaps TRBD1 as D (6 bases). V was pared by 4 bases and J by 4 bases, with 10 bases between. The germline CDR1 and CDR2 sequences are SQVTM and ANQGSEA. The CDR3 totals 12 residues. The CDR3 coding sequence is TGCAGCGTTGGAGACAGGTTCACTGAAGCTTTCTTT. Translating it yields CSVGDRFTEAFF.

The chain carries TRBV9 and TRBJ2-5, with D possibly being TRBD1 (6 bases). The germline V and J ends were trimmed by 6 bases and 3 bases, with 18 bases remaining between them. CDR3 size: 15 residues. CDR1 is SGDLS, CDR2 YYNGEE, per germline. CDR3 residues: CASIPTGGRKETQYF. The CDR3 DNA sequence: TGTGCCAGCATACCGACAGGTGGAAGGAAAGAGACCCAGTACTTC. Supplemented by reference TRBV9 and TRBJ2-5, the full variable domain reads DSGVTQTPKHLITATGQRVTLRCSPRSGDLSVYWYQQSLDQGLQFLIQYYNGEERAKGNILERFSAQQFPDLHSELNLSSLELGDSALYFCASIPTGGRKETQYFGPGTRLLVL.

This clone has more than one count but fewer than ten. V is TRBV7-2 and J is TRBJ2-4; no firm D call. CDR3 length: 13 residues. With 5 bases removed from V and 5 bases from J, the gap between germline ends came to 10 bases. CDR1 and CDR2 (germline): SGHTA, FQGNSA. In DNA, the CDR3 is TGTGCCAGCAGCCCTTATAGAGAAAACATTCAGTACTTC. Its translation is CASSPYRENIQYF.

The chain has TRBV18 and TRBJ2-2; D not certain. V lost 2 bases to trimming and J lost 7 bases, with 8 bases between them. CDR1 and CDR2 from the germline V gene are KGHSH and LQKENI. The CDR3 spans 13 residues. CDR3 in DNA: TGTGCCAGCTCACCATCGGAGAGCGGGGAGCTGTTTTTT. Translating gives CASSPSESGELFF.

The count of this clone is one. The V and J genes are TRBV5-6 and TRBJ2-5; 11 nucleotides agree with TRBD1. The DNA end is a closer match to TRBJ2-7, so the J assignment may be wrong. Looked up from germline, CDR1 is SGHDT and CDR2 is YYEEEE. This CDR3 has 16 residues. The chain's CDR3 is CASSLTIGQGAYEQYF. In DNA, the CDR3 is TGTGCCAGCAGCCTGACTATTGGACAGGGGGCATACGAGCAGTACTTC.

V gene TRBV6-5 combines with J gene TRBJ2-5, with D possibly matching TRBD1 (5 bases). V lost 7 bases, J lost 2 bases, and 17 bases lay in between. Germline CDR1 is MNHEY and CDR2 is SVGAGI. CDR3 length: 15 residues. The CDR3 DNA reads TGTGCCAGCACCGAACTCGTCAGGGTTCAAGAGACCCAGTACTTC. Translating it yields CASTELVRVQETQYF.

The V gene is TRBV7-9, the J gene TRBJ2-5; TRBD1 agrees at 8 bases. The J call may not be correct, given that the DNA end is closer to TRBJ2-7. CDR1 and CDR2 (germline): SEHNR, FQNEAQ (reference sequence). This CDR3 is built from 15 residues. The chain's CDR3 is CASSLTGTGPYEQYF. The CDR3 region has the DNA TGTGCCAGCAGCTTAACCGGGACAGGACCCTACGAGCAGTACTTC.

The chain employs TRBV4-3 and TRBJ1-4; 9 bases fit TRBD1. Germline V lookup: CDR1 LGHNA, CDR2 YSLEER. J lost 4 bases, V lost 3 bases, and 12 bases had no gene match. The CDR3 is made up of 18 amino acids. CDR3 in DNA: TGCGCCAGCAGCCATAAGGACAGGGGAGGGTGGGTTAATGAAAAACTGTTTTTT. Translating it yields CASSHKDRGGWVNEKLFF.

This CDR3 reads CASSYTTGGYNEQFF. Written as DNA, the CDR3 is TGTGCCAGCAGTTACACGACAGGGGGCTACAATGAGCAGTTCTTC. The chain combines TRBV6-5 with TRBJ2-1, with 9 bases lining up with TRBD1. Trimming took 2 bases from V and 3 from J; bases not matched to a gene: 2. The germline gives CDR1 MNHEY, CDR2 SVGAGI. CDR3 length: 15 amino acids.

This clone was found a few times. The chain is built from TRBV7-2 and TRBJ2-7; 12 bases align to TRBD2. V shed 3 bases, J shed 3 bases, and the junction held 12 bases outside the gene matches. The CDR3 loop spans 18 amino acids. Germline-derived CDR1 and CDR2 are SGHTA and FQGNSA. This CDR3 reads CASSFPGLAGGPIYEQYF. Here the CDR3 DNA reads TGTGCCAGCAGCTTTCCTGGCCTAGCGGGAGGGCCCATCTACGAGCAGTACTTC.

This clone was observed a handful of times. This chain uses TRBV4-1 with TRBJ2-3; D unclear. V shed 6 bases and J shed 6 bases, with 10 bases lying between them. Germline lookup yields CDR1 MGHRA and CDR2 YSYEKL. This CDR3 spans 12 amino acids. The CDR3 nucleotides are TGCGCCAGCAGTCGGGCGTGGGATACGCAGTATTTT. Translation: CASSRAWDTQYF.

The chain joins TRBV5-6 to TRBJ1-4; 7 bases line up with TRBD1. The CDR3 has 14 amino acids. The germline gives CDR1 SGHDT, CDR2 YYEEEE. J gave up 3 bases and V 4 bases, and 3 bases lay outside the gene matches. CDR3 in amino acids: CASSPGQPNEKLFF. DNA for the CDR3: TGTGCCAGCAGCCCGGGACAGCCTAATGAAAAACTGTTTTTT.

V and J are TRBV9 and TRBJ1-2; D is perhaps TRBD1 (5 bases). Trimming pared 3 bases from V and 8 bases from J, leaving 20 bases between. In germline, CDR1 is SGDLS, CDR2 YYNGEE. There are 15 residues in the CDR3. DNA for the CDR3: TGTGCCAGCAGCGCCACTCCGAGAGGGGCGGAAGGCTACACCTTC. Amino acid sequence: CASSATPRGAEGYTF.

CDR3 residues: CAWKPHLTMNTEAFF. CDR3 nucleotide sequence: TGTGCCTGGAAACCCCACCTCACCATGAACACTGAAGCTTTCTTT. V is TRBV30 and J is TRBJ1-1; no clear D. V lost 4 bases and J 0 bases, leaving 15 bases between the germline ends. The germline gives CDR1 GTSNPN, CDR2 SVGIG (reference sequence). The CDR3 extends over 15 amino acids.

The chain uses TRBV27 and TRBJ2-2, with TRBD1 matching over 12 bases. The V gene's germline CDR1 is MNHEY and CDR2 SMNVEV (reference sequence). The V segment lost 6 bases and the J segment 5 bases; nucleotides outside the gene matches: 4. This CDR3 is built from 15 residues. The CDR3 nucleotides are TGTGCCAGCAGACGGGACAGGGGGCAAACCGGGGAGCTGTTTTTT. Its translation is CASRRDRGQTGELFF.

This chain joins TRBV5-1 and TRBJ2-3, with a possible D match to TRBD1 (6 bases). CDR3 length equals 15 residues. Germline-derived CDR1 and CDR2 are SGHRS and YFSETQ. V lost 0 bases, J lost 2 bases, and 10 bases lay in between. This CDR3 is CASSLEDSYTDTQYF. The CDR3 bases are TGCGCCAGCAGCTTGGAGGACAGTTACACAGATACGCAGTATTTT.

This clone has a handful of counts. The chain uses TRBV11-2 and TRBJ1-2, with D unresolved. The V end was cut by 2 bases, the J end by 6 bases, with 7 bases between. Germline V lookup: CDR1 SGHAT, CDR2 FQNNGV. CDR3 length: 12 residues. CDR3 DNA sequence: TGTGCCAGCAGCTTACACCAGAATGGCTACACCTTC. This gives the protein CASSLHQNGYTF.

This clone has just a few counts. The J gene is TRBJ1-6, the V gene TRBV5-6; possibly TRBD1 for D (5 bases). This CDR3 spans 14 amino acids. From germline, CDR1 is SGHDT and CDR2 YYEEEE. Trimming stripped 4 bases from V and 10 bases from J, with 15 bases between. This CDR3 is CASSAYQGYSPLHF. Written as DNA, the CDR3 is TGTGCCAGCAGCGCTTACCAGGGATACTCACCCCTCCACTTT. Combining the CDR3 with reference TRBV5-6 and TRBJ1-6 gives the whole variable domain DAGVTQSPTHLIKTRGQQVTLRCSPKSGHDTVSWYQQALGQGPQFIFQYYEEEERQRGNFPDRFSGHQFPNYSSELNVNALLLGDSALYLCASSAYQGYSPLHFGNGTRLTVT.

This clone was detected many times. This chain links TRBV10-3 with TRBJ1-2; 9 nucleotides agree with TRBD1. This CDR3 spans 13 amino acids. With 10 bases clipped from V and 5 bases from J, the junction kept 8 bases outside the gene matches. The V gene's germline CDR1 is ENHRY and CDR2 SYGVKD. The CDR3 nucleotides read TGTGCCAGCTCCGGGACAGGGATGTATGGCTACACCTTC. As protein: CASSGTGMYGYTF.

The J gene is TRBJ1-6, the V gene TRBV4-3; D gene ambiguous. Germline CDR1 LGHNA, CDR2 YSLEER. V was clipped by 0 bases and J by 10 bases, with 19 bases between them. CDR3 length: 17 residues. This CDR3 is CASSQDYKEAYNSPLHF. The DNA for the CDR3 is TGCGCCAGCAGCCAAGATTACAAGGAAGCCTACAACTCACCCCTCCACTTT.

This CDR3 reads CASSLGLAGAYEQYF. DNA of the CDR3: TGTGCCAGCAGCTTAGGCCTAGCGGGGGCCTACGAGCAGTACTTC. This chain links TRBV7-2 with TRBJ2-7; 10 bases agree with TRBD2. Germline CDR1 reads SGHTA; CDR2 reads FQGNSA. CDR3 length: 15 amino acids. The J segment lost 2 bases and the V segment lost 1 base, leaving 2 bases of the junction unmatched.

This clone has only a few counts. As DNA, the CDR3 is TGTGCCATCAGTGAGGGGGTGTGGGCTAGCAATCAGCCCCAGCATTTT. It encodes CAISEGVWASNQPQHF. The chain links TRBV10-3 to TRBJ1-5; no definite D call. The germline CDR1 and CDR2 sequences are ENHRY and SYGVKD. With 2 bases removed from V and 0 bases from J, the gap between germline ends came to 11 bases. The CDR3 is 16 amino acids.

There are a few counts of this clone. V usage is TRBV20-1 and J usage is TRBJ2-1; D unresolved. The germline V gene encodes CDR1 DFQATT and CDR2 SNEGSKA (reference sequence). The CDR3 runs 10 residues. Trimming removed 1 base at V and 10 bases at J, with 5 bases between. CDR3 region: CSARVTEQFF. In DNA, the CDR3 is TGCAGTGCTAGAGTTACCGAGCAGTTCTTC.

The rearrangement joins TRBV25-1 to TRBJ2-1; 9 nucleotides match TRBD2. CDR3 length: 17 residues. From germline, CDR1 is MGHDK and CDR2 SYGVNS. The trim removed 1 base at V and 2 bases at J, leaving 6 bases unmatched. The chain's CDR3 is CASSEFRLAGTYNEQFF. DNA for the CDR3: TGTGCCAGCAGTGAATTTAGGCTAGCGGGGACCTACAATGAGCAGTTCTTC.

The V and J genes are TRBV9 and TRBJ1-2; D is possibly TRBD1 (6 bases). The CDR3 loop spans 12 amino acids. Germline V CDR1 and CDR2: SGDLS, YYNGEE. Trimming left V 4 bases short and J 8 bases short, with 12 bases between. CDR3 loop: CASSKQGEGYTF. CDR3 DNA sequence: TGTGCCAGCAGCAAACAGGGAGAAGGCTACACCTTC.